This TCR beta chain stems from a study of molecular identifiers for immune sequencing clone quantification. Study summary: Replicate runs used RNA from roughly 21,000 or 96,000 naive CD8 cells, which was split five ways into aliquots, and four of those aliquots were then sequenced.

This clonotype showed up just a few times. The antigen is not known. Listed TCR primers, together with previously described methods, were used for the bulk TCR libraries. MiXCR, run by TCRdb on the PCR reads, gives a single entry per CDR3 protein. In the table there are over 550,000 distinct CDR3 sequences, approximately 24% of which are singletons. The CDR3 consists of 16 residues. The germline CDR1 and CDR2 sequences are DFQATT and SNEGSKA (reference sequence). Germline trimming cut 2 bases from V and 2 bases from J; bases unmatched to any gene: 7. Findings of the study overall: More than 800,000 naive cells reportedly did not prevent detection of spiked Jurkat TCR RNA from one cell. Clone sizes that are highly expanded could be underestimated when identical TCR molecules share a barcode.

The specimen sequenced was naive CD8+ T cells from blood, with Jurkat cell RNA spiked in. The subset denotes: FACS-sorted CD8+CD4-CCR7+CD45RA+ naive T cells. The TCR originated in a human donor in good health. Some libraries in this study had Jurkat cell RNA spiked in. V gene TRBV20-1 combines with J gene TRBJ2-7; 12 nucleotides line up with TRBD2. CDR3 in DNA: TGCAGTGCTAGAATACCTACTAGCGGGGGGACCTACGAGCAGTACTTC. Translation gives CSARIPTSGGTYEQYF.